The clone carrying this T cell receptor beta chain was detected once. This table comes from immunoSEQ multiplex PCR, and its TCRdb copy is limited to in-frame clones, with some not included. The sample has around 65,000 clones, under 95% seen once. Germline V gene sequence: CDR1 SGHRS, CDR2 YFSETQ. The CDR3 length is 13 residues. The V end was cut by 5 bases, the J end by 3 bases, with 11 bases between. This sample is part of a study of T cell changes during pregnancy in multiple sclerosis. The source material was peripheral blood, sampled in the third trimester of pregnancy. The chain uses TRBV5-1 and TRBJ1-2; TRBD1 is a possible D gene (6 bases). This TCR was sampled from a female donor in good health, enrolled as a control in a pregnancy study. In nucleotides, the CDR3 is TGCGCCAGCAGTCAGGACAGTGACTATGGCTACACCTTC. Translation: CASSQDSDYGYTF. Based on the CDR3 plus reference TRBV5-1 and TRBJ1-2, the full variable domain is KAGVTQTPRYLIKTRGQQVTLSCSPISGHRSVSWYQQTPGQGLQFLFEYFSETQRNKGNFPGRFSGRQFSNSRSEMNVSTLELGDSALYLCASSQDSDYGYTFGSGTRLTVV.